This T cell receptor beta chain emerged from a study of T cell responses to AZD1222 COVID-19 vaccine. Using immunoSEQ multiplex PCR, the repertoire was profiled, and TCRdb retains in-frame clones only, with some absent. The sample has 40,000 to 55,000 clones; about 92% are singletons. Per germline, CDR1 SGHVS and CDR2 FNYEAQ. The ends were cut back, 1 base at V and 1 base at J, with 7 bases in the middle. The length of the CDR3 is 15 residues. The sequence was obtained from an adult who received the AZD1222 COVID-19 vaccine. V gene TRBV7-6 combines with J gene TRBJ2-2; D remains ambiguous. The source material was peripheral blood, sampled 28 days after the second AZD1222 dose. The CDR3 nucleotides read TGTGCCAGCAGCTTAGGGACGGTGAACACCGGGGAGCTGTTTTTT. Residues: CASSLGTVNTGELFF.